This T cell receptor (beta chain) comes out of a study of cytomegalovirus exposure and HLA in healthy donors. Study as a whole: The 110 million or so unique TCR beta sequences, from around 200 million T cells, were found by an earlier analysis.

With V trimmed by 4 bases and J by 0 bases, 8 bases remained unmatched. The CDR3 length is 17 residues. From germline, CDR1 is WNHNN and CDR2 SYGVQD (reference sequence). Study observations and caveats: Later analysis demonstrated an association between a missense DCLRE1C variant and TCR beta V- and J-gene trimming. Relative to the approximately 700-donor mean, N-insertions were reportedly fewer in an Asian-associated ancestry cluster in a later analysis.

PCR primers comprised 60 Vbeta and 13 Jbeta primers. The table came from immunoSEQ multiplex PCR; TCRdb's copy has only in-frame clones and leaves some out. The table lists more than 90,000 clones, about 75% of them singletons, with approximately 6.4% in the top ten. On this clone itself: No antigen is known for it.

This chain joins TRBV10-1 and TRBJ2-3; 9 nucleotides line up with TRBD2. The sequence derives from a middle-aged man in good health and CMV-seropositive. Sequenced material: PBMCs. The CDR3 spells CASSGYLSGRSTDTQYF. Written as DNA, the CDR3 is TGCGCCAGCAGTGGCTACCTTAGCGGGAGAAGCACAGATACGCAGTATTTT.